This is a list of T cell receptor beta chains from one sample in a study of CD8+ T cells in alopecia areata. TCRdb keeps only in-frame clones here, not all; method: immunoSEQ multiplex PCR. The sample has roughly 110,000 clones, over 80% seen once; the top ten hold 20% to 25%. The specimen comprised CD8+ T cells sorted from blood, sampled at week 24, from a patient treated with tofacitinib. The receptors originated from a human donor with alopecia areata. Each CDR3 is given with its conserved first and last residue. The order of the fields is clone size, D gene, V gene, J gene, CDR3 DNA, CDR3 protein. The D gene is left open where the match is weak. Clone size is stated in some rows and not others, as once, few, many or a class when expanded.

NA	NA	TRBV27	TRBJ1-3	TGTGCCAGCAGTTTCGGCCCTGGAAACACCATATATTTT	CASSFGPGNTIYF
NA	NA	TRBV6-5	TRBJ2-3	TGTGCCAGCAGTTACCGTCCGGGAGTTAGAGATACGCAGTATTTT	CASSYRPGVRDTQYF
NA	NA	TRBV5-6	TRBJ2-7	TGTGCCAGCACCATGGGGAGCTACGAGCAGTACTTC	CASTMGSYEQYF
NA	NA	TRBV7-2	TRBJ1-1	TGTGCCAGCAGCTTCAGGGACGGGGCTTTCTTT	CASSFRDGAFF
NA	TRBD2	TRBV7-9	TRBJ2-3	TGTGCCAGCAGCTTTGGACTAGCGGGTAACACAGATACGCAGTATTTT	CASSFGLAGNTDTQYF
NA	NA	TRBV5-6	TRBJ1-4	TGTGCCAGCAGCTCCACCTGGGCTAATGAAAAACTGTTTTTT	CASSSTWANEKLFF
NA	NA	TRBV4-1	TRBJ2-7	TGCGCCAGCAGCCAAGAGGGTTCCTCCTACGAGCAGTACTTC	CASSQEGSSYEQYF
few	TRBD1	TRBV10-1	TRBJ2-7	TGCGCCAGCAGTGGTCGGGACAGTTTCGAGCAGTACTTC	CASSGRDSFEQYF
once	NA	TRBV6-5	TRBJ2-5	TGTGCCAGCAGTTACTCCGTGGTGGAGACCCAGTACTTC	CASSYSVVETQYF
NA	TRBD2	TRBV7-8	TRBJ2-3	TGTGCCAGCAGACTCGGACTAGCGGGGAGTACGCAGTATTTT	CASRLGLAGSTQYF
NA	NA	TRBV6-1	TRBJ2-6	TGTGCCAGCAGTGAACTGGACGGGTCGGCTGGGGCCAACGTCCTGACTTTC	CASSELDGSAGANVLTF
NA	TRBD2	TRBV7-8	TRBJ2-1	TGTGCCAGCAGCTTAGGGACTAGCGGGGACAATGAGCAGTTCTTC	CASSLGTSGDNEQFF
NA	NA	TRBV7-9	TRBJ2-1	TGTGCCAGCAGCTTAGGAATTAGCGTCGATGAGCAGTTCTTC	CASSLGISVDEQFF
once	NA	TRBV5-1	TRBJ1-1	TGCGCCAGCAATATAGTCGTGGGGTCCGAGGGAGCTTTCTTT	CASNIVVGSEGAFF
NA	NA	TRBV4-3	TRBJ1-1	TGCGCCAGCAGCCAAAAACAGGGAGGGACTGAAGCTTTCTTT	CASSQKQGGTEAFF
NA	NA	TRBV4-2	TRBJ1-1	TGTGCCAGCAGCCAAGGCCGACGGGACACTGAAGCTTTCTTT	CASSQGRRDTEAFF
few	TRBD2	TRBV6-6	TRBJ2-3	TGTGCCAGCAGAGCACTAGCGGGGGGGGGCACAGATACGCAGTATTTT	CASRALAGGGTDTQYF
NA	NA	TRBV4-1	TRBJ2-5	TGCGCCAGCAGCCAGGGAACAGGGTTGGAGACCCAGTACTTC	CASSQGTGLETQYF
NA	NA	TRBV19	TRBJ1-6	TGTGCCAGTAGCGCCGGGGCAGCAACGTCCACCCTCCACTTT	CASSAGAATSTLHF
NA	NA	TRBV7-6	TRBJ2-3	TGTGCCAGCAGCTCGCCCCCGGGTGCGCCCGGGGGCACAGATACGCAGTATTTT	CASSSPPGAPGGTDTQYF
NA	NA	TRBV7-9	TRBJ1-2	TGTGCCAGCAGCGGTGGGGTGGCCCCCTATGGCTACACCTTC	CASSGGVAPYGYTF
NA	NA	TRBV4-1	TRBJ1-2	TGCGCCAGCAGCCAAGAGGGTAATCTCTATGGCTACACCTTC	CASSQEGNLYGYTF
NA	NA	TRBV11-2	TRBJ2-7	TGTGCCAGCAGCCCCCCAGGAACCTACGAGCAGTACTTC	CASSPPGTYEQYF
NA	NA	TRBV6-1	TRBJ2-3	TGTGCCAGCACCAATACAGATACGCAGTATTTT	CASTNTDTQYF
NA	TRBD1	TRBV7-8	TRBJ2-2	TGTGCCAGCAGCGTTATCGGGACAGTTGAGCTGTTTTTT	CASSVIGTVELFF
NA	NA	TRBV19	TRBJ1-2	TGTGCCAGTAGTACCCCTTCCAGCGGAGCAGAGGGCTACACCTTC	CASSTPSSGAEGYTF
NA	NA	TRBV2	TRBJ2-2	TGTGCCAGCAGCGAGCTGCCCGGGGGCACCGGGGAGCTGTTTTTT	CASSELPGGTGELFF
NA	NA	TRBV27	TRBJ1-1	TGTGCCAGCAGTTTAGGTCCCCGAACGACTGAAGCTTTCTTT	CASSLGPRTTEAFF
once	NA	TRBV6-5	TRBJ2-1	TGTGCCAGCAGTTACTCGAGGGGTGGCAATGAGCAGTTCTTC	CASSYSRGGNEQFF
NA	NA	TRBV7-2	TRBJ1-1	TGTGCCAGCAGCTTGACGGGGCCGGGTGAAGCTTTCTTT	CASSLTGPGEAFF
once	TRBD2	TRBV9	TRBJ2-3	TGTGCCAGCAGCGTAGCTGATTTTGCGGGGGTTACGCAGTATTTT	CASSVADFAGVTQYF
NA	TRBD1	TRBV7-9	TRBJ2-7	TGTGCCAGCAGCCTTTCCCCGGGACAGGGGGAAAACGAGCAGTACTTC	CASSLSPGQGENEQYF
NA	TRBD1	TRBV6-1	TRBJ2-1	TGTGCCAGCAGTGCTGACAGGGTCCCCTACAATGAGCAGTTCTTC	CASSADRVPYNEQFF
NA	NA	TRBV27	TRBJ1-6	TGTGCCAGCAAATCGGACCGATATAATTCACCCCTCCACTTT	CASKSDRYNSPLHF
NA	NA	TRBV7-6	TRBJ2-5	TGTGCCAGCAGCTTTTGGGAGACCCAGTACTTC	CASSFWETQYF
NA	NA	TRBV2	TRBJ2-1	TGTGCCAGCAGGGATGGTGGCGTCCGAGAGCAGTTCTTC	CASRDGGVREQFF
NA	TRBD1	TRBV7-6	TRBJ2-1	TGTGCCAGCAGCTTATCCTTGGGCGGGACCGGACAGGGGATGAATGAGCAGTTCTTC	CASSLSLGGTGQGMNEQFF
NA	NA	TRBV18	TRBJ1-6	TGTGCCAGCTCCGAATGGGCGGGAGTTCCTTCACCCCTCCACTTT	CASSEWAGVPSPLHF
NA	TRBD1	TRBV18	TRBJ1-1	TGTGCCAGCTCACCAATTATTGGGGACAGCCTGAACACTGAAGCTTTCTTT	CASSPIIGDSLNTEAFF